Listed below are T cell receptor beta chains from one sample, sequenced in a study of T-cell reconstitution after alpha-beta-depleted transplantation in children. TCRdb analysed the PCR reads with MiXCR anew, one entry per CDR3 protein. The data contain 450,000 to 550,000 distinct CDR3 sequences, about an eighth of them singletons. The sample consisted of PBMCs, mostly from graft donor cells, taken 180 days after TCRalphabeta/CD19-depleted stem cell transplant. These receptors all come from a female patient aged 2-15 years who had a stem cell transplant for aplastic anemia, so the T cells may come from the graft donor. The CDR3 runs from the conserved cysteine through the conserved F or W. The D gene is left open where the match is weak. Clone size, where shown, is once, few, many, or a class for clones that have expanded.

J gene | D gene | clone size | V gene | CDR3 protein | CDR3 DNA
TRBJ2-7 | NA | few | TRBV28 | CASSFNPGRAYEQYF | TGTGCCAGCAGTTTCAACCCGGGTAGAGCCTACGAGCAGTACTTC
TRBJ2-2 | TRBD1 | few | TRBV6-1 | CASRRDRGNTGELFF | TGTGCCAGCAGGCGGGACAGGGGTAACACCGGGGAGCTGTTTTTT
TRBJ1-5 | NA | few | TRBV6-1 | CASSPRRDGNQPQHF | TGTGCCAGCAGTCCACGGAGGGACGGAAATCAGCCCCAGCATTTT
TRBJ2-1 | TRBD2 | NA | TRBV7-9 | CASSLNLAGKNEQFF | TGTGCCAGCAGCTTAAACCTAGCGGGAAAGAATGAGCAGTTCTTC
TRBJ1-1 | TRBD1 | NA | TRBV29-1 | CSVRPGQGRVEAFF | TGCAGCGTCCGCCCGGGACAGGGGAGGGTCGAAGCTTTCTTT
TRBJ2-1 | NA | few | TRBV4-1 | CASSFRQTTEQFF | TGCGCCAGCAGCTTTCGACAGACTACTGAGCAGTTCTTC
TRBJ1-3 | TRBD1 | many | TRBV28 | CASSASTGISGNTIYF | TGTGCCAGCAGTGCGTCGACAGGGATCTCTGGAAACACCATATATTTT
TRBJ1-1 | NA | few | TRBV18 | CASSTGPRGDTEAFF | TGTGCCAGCTCAACCGGACCTCGGGGGGACACTGAAGCTTTCTTT
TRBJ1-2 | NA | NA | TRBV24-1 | CATSRELNYGYTF | TGTGCCACCAGTCGGGAGCTCAACTATGGCTACACCTTC
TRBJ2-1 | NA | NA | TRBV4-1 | CASSLEAPGNEQFF | TGCGCCAGCAGCCTCGAGGCCCCGGGTAATGAGCAGTTCTTC
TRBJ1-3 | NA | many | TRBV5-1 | CASSLDWVSGNTIYF | TGCGCCAGCAGCTTGGATTGGGTCTCTGGAAACACCATATATTTT
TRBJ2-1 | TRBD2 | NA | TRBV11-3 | CASSLAPLTSGSNEQFF | TGTGCCAGCAGCTTAGCCCCCCTGACTAGCGGGAGCAATGAGCAGTTCTTC
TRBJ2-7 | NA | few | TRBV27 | CASSLWGGRSSYEQYF | TGTGCCAGCAGTTTATGGGGCGGACGGAGCTCCTACGAGCAGTACTTC
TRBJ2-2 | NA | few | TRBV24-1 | CATRNGGVDTGELFF | TGTGCCACCCGCAACGGAGGGGTAGACACCGGGGAGCTGTTTTTT
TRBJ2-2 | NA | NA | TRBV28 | CASSQGQAGELFF | TGTGCCAGCAGCCAAGGACAAGCCGGGGAGCTGTTTTTT
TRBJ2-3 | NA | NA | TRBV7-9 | CASSTGDTQYF | TGTGCCAGCAGTACAGGGGATACGCAGTATTTT
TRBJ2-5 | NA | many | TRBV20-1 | CSARGQETQYF | TGCAGTGCTAGAGGGCAAGAGACCCAGTACTTC
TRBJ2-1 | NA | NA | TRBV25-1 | CASSEFQGLHEQFF | TGTGCCAGCAGTGAATTCCAGGGTTTGCATGAGCAGTTCTTC
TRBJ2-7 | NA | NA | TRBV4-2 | CASSPRGPSYEQYF | TGTGCCAGCAGCCCTCGGGGTCCTTCCTACGAGCAGTACTTC
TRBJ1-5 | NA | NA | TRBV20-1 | CSASRREGQPQHF | TGCAGTGCTAGTCGCAGGGAGGGACAGCCCCAGCATTTT
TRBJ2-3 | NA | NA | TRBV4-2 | CARGPALFRADTQYF | TGTGCCAGGGGCCCGGCGCTCTTCCGGGCAGATACGCAGTATTTT
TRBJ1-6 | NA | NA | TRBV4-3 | CASSQGNKAPLHF | TGCGCCAGCAGCCAGGGTAACAAAGCGCCCCTCCACTTT
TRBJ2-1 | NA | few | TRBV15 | CATSIPGGGAYNEQFF | TGTGCCACCAGCATACCCGGAGGGGGCGCTTACAATGAGCAGTTCTTC
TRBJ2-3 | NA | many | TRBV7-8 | CASSLARSDTQYF | TGTGCCAGCAGCTTAGCCCGGTCAGATACGCAGTATTTT
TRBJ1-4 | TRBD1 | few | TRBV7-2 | CASSPGGTAHEKLFF | TGTGCCAGCAGCCCCGGGGGGACAGCGCACGAAAAACTGTTTTTT
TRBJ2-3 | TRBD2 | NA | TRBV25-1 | CASSALAGGRVDTQYF | TGTGCCAGCAGTGCACTAGCGGGAGGCCGGGTAGATACGCAGTATTTT
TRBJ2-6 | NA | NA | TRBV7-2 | CASSLEVFGANVLTF | TGTGCCAGCAGCTTAGAAGTTTTTGGGGCCAACGTCCTGACTTTC
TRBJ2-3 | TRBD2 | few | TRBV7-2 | CASSFPAGGGTDTQYF | TGTGCCAGCAGCTTCCCAGCGGGAGGGGGCACAGATACGCAGTATTTT
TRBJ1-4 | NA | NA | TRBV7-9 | CASSGSWEKLFF | TGTGCCAGCAGCGGAAGCTGGGAAAAACTGTTTTTT
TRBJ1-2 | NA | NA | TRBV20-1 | CSARGNNYGYTF | TGCAGTGCCAGAGGGAATAACTATGGCTACACCTTC
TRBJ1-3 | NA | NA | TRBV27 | CASSLSSGGGGNTIYF | TGTGCCAGCAGTTTATCGTCAGGTGGCGGAGGAAACACCATATATTTT
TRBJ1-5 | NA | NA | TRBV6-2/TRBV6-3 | CASSYVYTQGAQHF | TGTGCCAGCAGTTACGTGTATACCCAGGGAGCCCAGCATTTT
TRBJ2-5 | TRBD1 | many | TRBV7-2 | CASTHSGTGWAFETQYF | TGTGCCAGCACCCATTCCGGGACAGGCTGGGCGTTCGAGACCCAGTACTTC
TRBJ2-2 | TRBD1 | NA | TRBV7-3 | CASSVRGQGWTGEPFF | TGTGCCAGCAGCGTACGGGGACAGGGCTGGACCGGGGAGCCGTTTTTT
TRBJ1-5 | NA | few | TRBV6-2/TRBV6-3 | CASSYSIRGPGNQPQHF | TGTGCCAGCAGTTACTCGATCCGGGGACCGGGCAATCAGCCCCAGCATTTT
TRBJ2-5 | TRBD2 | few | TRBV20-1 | CSARKLAGMRAQETQYF | TGCAGTGCTAGAAAACTAGCGGGAATGAGGGCCCAAGAGACCCAGTACTTC
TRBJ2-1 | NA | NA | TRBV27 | CASSSLLVSVNYNEQFF | TGTGCCAGCAGTTCGCTCCTGGTTAGCGTAAATTACAATGAGCAGTTCTTC
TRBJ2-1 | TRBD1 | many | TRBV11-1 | CASSIGTVYNEQFF | TGTGCCAGCAGCATTGGGACAGTTTACAATGAGCAGTTCTTC
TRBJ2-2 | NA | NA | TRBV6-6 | CASSYQIGELFF | TGTGCCAGCAGTTACCAGATCGGGGAGCTGTTTTTT
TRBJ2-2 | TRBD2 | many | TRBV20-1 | CSVISGRAVNTGELFF | TGCAGTGTTATAAGCGGGAGGGCAGTAAACACCGGGGAGCTGTTTTTT
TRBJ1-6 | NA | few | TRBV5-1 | CASSSPGIENSPLHF | TGCGCCAGCAGCTCACCAGGAATTGAGAATTCACCCCTCCACTTT
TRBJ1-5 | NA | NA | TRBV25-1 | CASSELGVKSPQHF | TGTGCCAGCAGTGAACTTGGGGTAAAGTCGCCCCAGCATTTT
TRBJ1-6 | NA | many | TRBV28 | CASSPSAGKALHF | TGTGCCAGCAGTCCTTCGGCGGGGAAGGCCCTCCACTTT
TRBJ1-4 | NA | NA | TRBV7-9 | CASSPPGGTTNEKLFF | TGTGCCAGCAGCCCCCCCGGCGGGACAACTAATGAAAAACTGTTTTTT
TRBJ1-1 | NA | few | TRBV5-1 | CASSLVAGTWNTEAFF | TGCGCCAGCAGCTTGGTGGCAGGGACTTGGAACACTGAAGCTTTCTTT
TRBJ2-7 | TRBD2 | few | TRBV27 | CASSSLRLAAREQYF | TGTGCCAGCAGTTCCCTCCGACTAGCTGCTAGGGAGCAGTACTTC
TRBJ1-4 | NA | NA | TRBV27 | CASSLYGGPGAELFF | TGTGCCAGCAGTTTATATGGAGGGCCCGGTGCGGAACTGTTTTTT
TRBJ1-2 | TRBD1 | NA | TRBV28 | CASSLGTGGLDGYTF | TGTGCCAGCAGTTTAGGGACAGGGGGCCTCGATGGCTACACCTTC
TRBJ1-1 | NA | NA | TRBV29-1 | CSVDAGTNTEAFF | TGCAGCGTTGATGCAGGGACAAACACTGAAGCTTTCTTT
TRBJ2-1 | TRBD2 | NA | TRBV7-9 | CASSFGLAGATTSEQFF | TGTGCCAGCAGCTTCGGACTAGCGGGAGCTACTACAAGTGAGCAGTTCTTC
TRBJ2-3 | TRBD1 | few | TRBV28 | CASRSRGRGTDTQYF | TGTGCCAGCAGAAGCAGGGGGCGAGGCACAGATACGCAGTATTTT
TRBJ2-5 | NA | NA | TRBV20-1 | CSARVFQGLETQHF | TGCAGTGCTAGAGTTTTCCAGGGGTTAGAGACCCAGCACTTC